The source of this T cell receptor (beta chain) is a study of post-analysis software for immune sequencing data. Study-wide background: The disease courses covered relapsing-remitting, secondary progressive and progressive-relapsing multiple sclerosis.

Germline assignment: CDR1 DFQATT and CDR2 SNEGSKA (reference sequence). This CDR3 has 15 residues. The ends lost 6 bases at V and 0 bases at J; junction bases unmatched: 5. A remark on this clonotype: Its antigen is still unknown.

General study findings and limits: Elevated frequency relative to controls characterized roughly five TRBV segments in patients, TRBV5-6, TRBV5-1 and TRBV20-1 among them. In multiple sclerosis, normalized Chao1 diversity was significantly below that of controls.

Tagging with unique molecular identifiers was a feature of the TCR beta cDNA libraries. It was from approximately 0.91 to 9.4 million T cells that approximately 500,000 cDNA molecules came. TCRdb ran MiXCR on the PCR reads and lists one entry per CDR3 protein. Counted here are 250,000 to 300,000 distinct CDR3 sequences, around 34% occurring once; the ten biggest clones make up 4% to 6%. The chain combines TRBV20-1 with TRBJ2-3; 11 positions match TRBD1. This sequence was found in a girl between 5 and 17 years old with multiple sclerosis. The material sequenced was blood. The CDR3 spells CSAPGQGASTDTQYF. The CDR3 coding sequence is TGCAGTGCGCCCGGACAGGGGGCTAGCACAGATACGCAGTATTTT.